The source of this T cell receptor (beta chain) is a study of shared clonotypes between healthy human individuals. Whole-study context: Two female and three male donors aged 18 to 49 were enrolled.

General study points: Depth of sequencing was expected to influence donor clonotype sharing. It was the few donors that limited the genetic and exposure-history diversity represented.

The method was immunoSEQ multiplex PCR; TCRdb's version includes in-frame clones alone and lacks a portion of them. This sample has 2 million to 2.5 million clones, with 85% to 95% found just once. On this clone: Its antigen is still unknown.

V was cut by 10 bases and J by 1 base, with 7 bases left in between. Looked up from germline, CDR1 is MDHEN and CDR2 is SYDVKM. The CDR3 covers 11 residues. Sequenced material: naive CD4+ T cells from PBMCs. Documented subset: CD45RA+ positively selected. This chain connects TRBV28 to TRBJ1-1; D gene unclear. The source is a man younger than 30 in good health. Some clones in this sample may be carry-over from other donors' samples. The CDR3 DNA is TGTGCCACCTTCCAGAACACTGAAGCTTTCTTT. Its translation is CATFQNTEAFF.